This T cell receptor (beta chain) was captured in a study of T cells in Graves' hyperthyroidism and ophthalmopathy. Study details: Blood from the periphery was taken at initial diagnosis, before any treatment.

The CDR3 has 15 amino acids. V gave up 0 bases and J gave up 4 bases; unmatched junction bases: 3. Germline CDR1 reads ENHRY; CDR2 reads SYGVKD. Using RNA transcripts as the source, TCR beta CDR3 regions were amplified. When the TCR CDR3 underwent first-round RT-PCR, the HTBI primer set was used. One entry per CDR3 protein results from TCRdb running MiXCR on the multiplex PCR reads. Of hundreds of thousands of distinct CDR3 sequences listed, around 18% are singletons. Material: blood. The rearrangement joins TRBV10-3 to TRBJ2-5; 9 bases agree with TRBD2. This receptor was obtained from a man between 35 and 55 years old with Graves' hyperthyroidism. In DNA, the CDR3 is TGTGCCATCAGTGAGTCTTTAGCGGGGGCAGAGACCCAGTACTTC. Translation: CAISESLAGAETQYF.